This T cell receptor (beta chain) emerged from a study of neurological immune-mediated disorders. V was clipped by 1 base and J by 6 bases; unmatched bases: 10. The CDR3 loop spans 15 amino acids. Germline loops: CDR1 SGDLS, CDR2 YYNGEE. At least ten counts were recorded for this clonotype. The cDNA was produced through 5'RACE with 10-nucleotide random UMIs. From 15-18 subjects, every sequencing run obtained over 180 million TCR-beta sequences. TCRdb re-analysed the 5' RACE reads in MiXCR, keeping a single row per CDR3 protein. In the table there are about 38,000 distinct CDR3 sequences, around a tenth of which are singletons.

This TCR was recovered from a woman aged 25 to 39 with HTLV-1-associated myelopathy (HAM/TSP). Input material: CD4+ T cells from blood. The V gene is TRBV9, the J gene TRBJ2-7; TRBD2 matches at 7 bases. CDR3 protein: CASSVTSSGTSEQYF. The CDR3 DNA reads TGTGCCAGCAGCGTAACCTCTAGCGGTACTTCCGAGCAGTACTTC.